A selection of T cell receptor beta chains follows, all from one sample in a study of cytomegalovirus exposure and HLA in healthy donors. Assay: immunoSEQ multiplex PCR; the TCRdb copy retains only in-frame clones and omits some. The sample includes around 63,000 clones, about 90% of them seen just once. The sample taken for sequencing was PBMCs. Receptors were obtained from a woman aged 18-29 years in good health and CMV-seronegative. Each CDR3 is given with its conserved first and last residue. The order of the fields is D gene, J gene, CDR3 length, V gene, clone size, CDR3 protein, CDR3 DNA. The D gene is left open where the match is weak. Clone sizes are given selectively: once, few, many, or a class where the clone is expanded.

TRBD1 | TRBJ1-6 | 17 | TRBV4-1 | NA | CASSQGPVGQLNSPLHF | TGCGCCAGCAGCCAAGGCCCAGTGGGACAGCTAAATTCACCCCTCCACTTT
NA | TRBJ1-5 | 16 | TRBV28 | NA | CASSLGGLGLIQPQHF | TGTGCCAGCAGTTTAGGCGGGCTTGGGCTCATACAGCCCCAGCATTTT
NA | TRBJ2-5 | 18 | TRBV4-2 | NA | CASSQDGLSGNRRETQYF | TGTGCCAGCAGCCAAGACGGCCTGAGCGGCAATCGGAGAGAGACCCAGTACTTC
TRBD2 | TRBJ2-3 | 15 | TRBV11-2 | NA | CASSPSGRAADTQYF | TGTGCCAGCAGCCCTAGCGGGAGGGCGGCAGATACGCAGTATTTT
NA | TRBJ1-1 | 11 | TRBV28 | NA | CASSVQGDAFF | TGTGCCAGCAGTGTACAGGGTGACGCTTTCTTT
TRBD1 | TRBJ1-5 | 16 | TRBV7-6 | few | CASSPGTEYSNQPQHF | TGTGCCAGCAGCCCAGGGACAGAGTATAGCAATCAGCCCCAGCATTTT
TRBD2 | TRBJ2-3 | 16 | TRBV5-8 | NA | CASSIILGLEADTQYF | TGTGCCAGCAGTATTATTTTAGGACTAGAGGCAGATACGCAGTATTTT
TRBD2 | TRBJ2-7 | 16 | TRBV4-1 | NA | CASSPSGGQNSYEQYF | TGCGCCAGCAGCCCCTCGGGGGGGCAGAACTCCTACGAGCAGTACTTC
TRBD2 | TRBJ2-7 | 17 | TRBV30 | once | CAWLRGASGIFPHEQYF | TGTGCCTGGCTCCGCGGGGCTAGCGGGATCTTTCCGCACGAGCAGTACTTC
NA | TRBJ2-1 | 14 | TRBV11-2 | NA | CASSLTIKYNEQFF | TGTGCCAGCAGCTTGACTATCAAGTACAATGAGCAGTTCTTC
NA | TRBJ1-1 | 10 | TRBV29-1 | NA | CSSGGYEAFF | TGCAGCTCCGGGGGATATGAAGCTTTCTTT
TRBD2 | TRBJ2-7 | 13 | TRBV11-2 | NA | CASRLAGAYEQYF | TGTGCCAGCAGACTAGCGGGGGCCTACGAGCAGTACTTC
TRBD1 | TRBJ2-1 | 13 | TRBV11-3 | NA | CASRADRSNEQFF | TGTGCCAGCAGGGCGGACAGGAGCAATGAGCAGTTCTTC
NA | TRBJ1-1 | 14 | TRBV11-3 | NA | CASSSSGLNTEAFF | TGTGCCAGCAGCTCATCAGGCCTGAACACTGAAGCTTTCTTT
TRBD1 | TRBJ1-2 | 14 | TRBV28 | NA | CASQSRGQLHGYTF | TGTGCCAGCCAATCCAGGGGGCAGTTACATGGCTACACCTTC
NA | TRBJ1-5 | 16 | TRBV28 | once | CASSRNGRGDYQPQHF | TGTGCCAGCAGTCGCAACGGCCGGGGGGATTATCAGCCCCAGCATTTT
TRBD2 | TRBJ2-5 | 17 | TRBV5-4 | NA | CASSERPGLAPAETQYF | TGTGCCAGCAGCGAGAGACCGGGACTAGCTCCGGCAGAGACCCAGTACTTC
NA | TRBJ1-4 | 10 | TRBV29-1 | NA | CSAGDEKLFF | TGCAGCGCGGGGGATGAAAAACTGTTTTTT
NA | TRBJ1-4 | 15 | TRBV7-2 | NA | CASSAGVRGSEKLFF | TGTGCCAGCAGCGCCGGTGTCCGGGGGAGTGAAAAACTGTTTTTT
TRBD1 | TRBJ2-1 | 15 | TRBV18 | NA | CASSQQGAGYNEQFF | TGTGCCAGCTCACAGCAGGGGGCGGGGTACAATGAGCAGTTCTTC
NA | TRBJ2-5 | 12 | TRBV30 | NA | CAWKQEQETQYF | TGTGCCTGGAAACAGGAGCAAGAGACCCAGTACTTC
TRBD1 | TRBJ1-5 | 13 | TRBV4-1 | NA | CASSDREFQPQHF | TGCGCCAGTTCGGACAGGGAATTTCAGCCCCAGCATTTT
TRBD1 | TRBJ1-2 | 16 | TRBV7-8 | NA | CASSLSPGGKEYGYTF | TGTGCCAGCAGCTTATCGCCAGGGGGAAAAGAATATGGCTACACCTTC
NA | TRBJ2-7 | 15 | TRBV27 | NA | CASSSRQDVAYEQYF | TGTGCCAGCAGTTCACGACAGGATGTCGCCTACGAGCAGTACTTC
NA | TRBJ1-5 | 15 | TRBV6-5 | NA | CASSYSTSRHQPQHF | TGTGCCAGCAGTTACTCGACATCCCGTCATCAGCCCCAGCATTTT
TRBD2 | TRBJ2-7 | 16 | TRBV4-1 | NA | CASSLLDSGGTYEQYF | TGCGCCAGCAGCCTATTAGATAGCGGGGGCACCTACGAGCAGTACTTC
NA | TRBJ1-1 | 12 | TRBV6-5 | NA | CAPLGADTEAFF | TGTGCCCCCTTGGGGGCGGACACTGAAGCTTTCTTT
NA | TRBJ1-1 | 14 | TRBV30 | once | CAWSVLELNTEAFF | TGTGCCTGGAGTGTACTGGAGTTGAACACTGAAGCTTTCTTT